What follows are 4 T cell receptor beta chains derived from one specimen sequenced in a study of response to subunit inactivated influenza vaccine (dated by TCRdb to the late 2010s). Library construction relied on RT-PCR. Sequencing relied on an Illumina HiSeq 2500. Through fastp at Q25 and MiXCR, TCRdb rebuilt clones from the public reads, retaining in-frame beta chains. Merged by CDR3 protein, the rows form single entries marked with the most common genes and DNA. The sample records around 540,000 distinct CDR3 sequences, 10% to 15% of which are singletons. The biggest ten clones account for roughly 10% of the sample. Sequenced here: PBMCs from blood, sampled on the day of vaccination. Source of these receptors: a man between 45 and 60 years old who received an inactivated influenza vaccine. Donor details come from another sample of the same person, matched by shared clones.

This clonotype has at least ten counts. This sequence joins TRBV15 and TRBJ1-5, with D possibly being TRBD1 (6 bases). Germline values: CDR1 LNHNV, CDR2 YYDKDF (reference sequence). This CDR3 is 19 amino acids long. Trimming removed 0 bases from V and 1 base from J, with 19 bases in between. CDR3 bases: TGTGCCACCAGCAGAGATGGCCTGCGATATGGACAGAGCAATCAGCCCCAGCATTTT. Encoded protein: CATSRDGLRYGQSNQPQHF.

The genes are TRBV7-9 and TRBJ2-5; 7 nucleotides align to TRBD2. V shed 8 bases, J shed 0 bases, and the junction held 9 bases outside the gene matches. This CDR3 region has 15 residues. Germline V lookup: CDR1 SEHNR, CDR2 FQNEAQ (reference sequence). DNA for the CDR3: TGTGCCAGCGGGGGAGGGGATTCCTACCAAGAGACCCAGTACTTC. This encodes CASGGGDSYQETQYF. The whole variable domain, filled in from reference TRBV7-9 and TRBJ2-5, reads DTGVSQNPRHKITKRGQNVTFRCDPISEHNRLYWYRQTLGQGPEFLTYFQNEAQLEKSRLLSDRFSAERPKGSFSTLEIQRTEQGDSAMYLCASGGGDSYQETQYFGPGTRLLVL.

This clonotype turned up a few times. The chain couples TRBV6-5 to TRBJ2-2; maybe TRBD1 (6 bases). Germline lookup yields CDR1 MNHEY and CDR2 SVGAGI. Between the trimmed V and J ends, which lost 0 bases and 1 base, there was a span of 9 bases. This CDR3 is 16 amino acids long. CDR3 DNA sequence: TGTGCCAGCAGTTACTCGAAGGGGGTGAACACCGGGGAGCTGTTTTTT. It specifies CASSYSKGVNTGELFF.

The chain recombines TRBV20-1 with TRBJ1-1; no clear D. Per the germline V gene, CDR1 is DFQATT and CDR2 is SNEGSKA (reference sequence). The CDR3 consists of 15 residues. The V end lost 3 bases, the J end lost 4 bases, and 18 bases lay between the germline ends. Here the CDR3 DNA reads TGCAGTGCTAGTCCCCCCGCCAGGAGGAGCACTGAAGCTTTCTTT. As protein: CSASPPARRSTEAFF.